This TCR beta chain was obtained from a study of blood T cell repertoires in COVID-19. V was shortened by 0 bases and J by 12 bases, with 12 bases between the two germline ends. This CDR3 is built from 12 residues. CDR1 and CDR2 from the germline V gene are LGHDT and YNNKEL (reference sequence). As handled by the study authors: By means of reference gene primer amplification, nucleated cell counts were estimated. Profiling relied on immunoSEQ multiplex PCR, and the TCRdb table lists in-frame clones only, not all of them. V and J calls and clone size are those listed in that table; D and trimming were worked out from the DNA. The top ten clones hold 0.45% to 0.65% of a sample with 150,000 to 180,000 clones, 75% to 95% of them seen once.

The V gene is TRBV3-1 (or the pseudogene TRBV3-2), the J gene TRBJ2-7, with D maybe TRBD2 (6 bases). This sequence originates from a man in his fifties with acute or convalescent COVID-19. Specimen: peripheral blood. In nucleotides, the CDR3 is TGTGCCAGCAGCCAAGATAGCGGTTCGCTGTACTTC. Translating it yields CASSQDSGSLYF.